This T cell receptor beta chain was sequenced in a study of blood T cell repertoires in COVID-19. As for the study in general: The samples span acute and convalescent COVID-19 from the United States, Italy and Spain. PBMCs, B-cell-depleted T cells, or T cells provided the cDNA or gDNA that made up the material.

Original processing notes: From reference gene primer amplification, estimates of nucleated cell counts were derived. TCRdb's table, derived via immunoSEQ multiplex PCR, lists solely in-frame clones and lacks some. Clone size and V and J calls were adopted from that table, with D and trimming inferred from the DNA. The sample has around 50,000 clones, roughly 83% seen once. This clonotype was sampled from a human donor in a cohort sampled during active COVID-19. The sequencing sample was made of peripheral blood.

As DNA, the CDR3 is TGCAGCGTTGATAGCTCTAACTCCTACGAGCAGTACTTC. Translated: CSVDSSNSYEQYF. The chain combines TRBV29-1 with TRBJ2-7; D ambiguous. Germline CDR1 reads SQVTM; CDR2 reads ANQGSEA. The V and J ends lost 3 bases and 0 bases respectively, with 9 bases between them. The CDR3 is 13 residues long.